The 23 T cell receptor beta chains below come from one sample, sequenced in a study of blood T cell repertoires in COVID-19. Assay used: immunoSEQ multiplex PCR; TCRdb lists only in-frame clones, some missing. The sample has 150,000 to 200,000 clones; 60% to 80% are singletons. The sample consisted of PBMCs or T cells enriched from blood (not recorded which). The receptors shown here come from a woman aged 45-65 years who had recovered from COVID-19.

This clone was seen more than once but under ten times. The genes are TRBV5-1 and TRBJ2-4; 8 nucleotides match TRBD2. With 5 bases clipped from V and 4 bases from J, the junction kept 5 bases outside the gene matches. Germline V gene lookup returns CDR1 SGHRS and CDR2 YFSETQ. CDR3 length: 14 residues. The CDR3 sequence is CASRDTSGKNIQYF. As DNA, the CDR3 is TGCGCCAGCAGGGATACTAGCGGTAAAAACATTCAGTACTTC.

The chain has TRBV19 and TRBJ2-5, with TRBD2 matching 8 bases. The J segment lost 3 bases and the V segment lost 9 bases, leaving 6 bases of the junction unmatched. The CDR3 consists of 13 residues. Germline CDR1 LNHDA, CDR2 SQIVND (reference sequence). CDR3 nucleotide sequence: TGTGCCAGCGCAACGGGAGGGAAAGAGACCCAGTACTTC. Translating it yields CASATGGKETQYF.

V and J are TRBV19 and TRBJ2-2, with TRBD1 matching over 9 bases. The CDR3 spans 15 residues. V dropped 1 base and J dropped 5; count of bases not matched to a gene: 2. From germline, CDR1 is LNHDA and CDR2 SQIVND (reference sequence). The CDR3 DNA reads as TGTGCCAGTAGTATAGGACAGGGGGGTACCGGGGAGCTGTTTTTT. Protein: CASSIGQGGTGELFF.

This clone showed up just once. This sample also contains other DNA sequences that code for the same CDR3. J is TRBJ1-1 and V is TRBV7-3; TRBD1 is a possible D gene (5 bases). Trimming removed 0 bases from V and 4 bases from J, with 6 bases in between. Germline V gives CDR1 SGHTA, CDR2 FQGTGA. The CDR3 sequence is 13 residues long. The CDR3 protein is CASSLTGATEAFF. CDR3 coding DNA: TGTGCCAGCAGCTTAACAGGGGCCACTGAAGCTTTCTTT.

This clone was seen only a few times. The V and J genes are TRBV29-1 and TRBJ1-1; TRBD1 matches 8 bases. Germline assignment: CDR1 SQVTM and CDR2 ANQGSEA. The V gene end was trimmed by 4 bases and the J gene end by 4 bases; junction bases not matched to a gene: 8. This CDR3 has 14 residues. CDR3 coding DNA: TGCAGCGTTGCCCTGACAGGGGACTCCACTGAAGCTTTCTTT. Its translation is CSVALTGDSTEAFF.

The chain has TRBV6-4 and TRBJ2-2, with 7 bases aligning to TRBD2. CDR3 length: 15 amino acids. Germline V gives CDR1 MRHNA, CDR2 SNTAGT. The J segment lost 0 bases and the V segment lost 5 bases, leaving 3 bases of the junction unmatched. CDR3 in DNA: TGTGCCAGCAGTACCGGGACTACGAACACCGGGGAGCTGTTTTTT. Protein sequence: CASSTGTTNTGELFF.

The chain has TRBV11-3 and TRBJ2-5, with TRBD2 identical over 15 bases. The ends lost 5 bases at V and 4 bases at J; junction bases unmatched: 2. Per the germline V gene, CDR1 is SGHNT and CDR2 is YENEEA. The CDR3 is 15 residues long. CDR3 region: CASSMGLAGGETQYF. The CDR3 DNA reads TGTGCCAGCAGCATGGGACTAGCGGGAGGAGAGACCCAGTACTTC.

The chain couples TRBV7-9 to TRBJ1-2; no clear D. Deletions cut 3 bases from V and 0 bases from J, with 8 bases between. This CDR3 region has 14 residues. Germline loops: CDR1 SEHNR, CDR2 FQNEAQ (reference sequence). For the CDR3, the DNA is TGTGCCAGCAGCTTCGGGGATACTAACTATGGCTACACCTTC. It specifies CASSFGDTNYGYTF.

This clone was observed at least ten times. The chain employs TRBV19 and TRBJ1-4; D is unclear. Germline values: CDR1 LNHDA, CDR2 SQIVND (reference sequence). Trimming left V 6 bases short and J 1 base short, with 9 bases between. The CDR3 contains 14 residues. CDR3: CASSYEVTNEKLFF. The DNA for the CDR3 is TGTGCCAGTAGCTACGAAGTAACTAATGAAAAACTGTTTTTT.

This rearrangement joins TRBV7-2 to TRBJ2-3; tentative D call: TRBD1 (6 bases). V lost 5 bases, J lost 11 bases, and 20 bases lay in between. CDR1 and CDR2 (germline): SGHTA, FQGNSA. The CDR3 contains 14 residues. CDR3 residues: CASSPQGRVEVQYF. CDR3 sequence (DNA): TGTGCCAGCAGCCCCCAGGGGCGGGTGGAGGTGCAGTATTTT.

This clone has more than one count but fewer than ten. The chain combines TRBV6-5 with TRBJ2-7, with TRBD1 matching 7 bases. The V segment lost 0 bases and the J segment 4 bases; nucleotides outside the gene matches: 9. CDR3 length: 16 residues. CDR1 and CDR2 from the germline V gene are MNHEY and SVGAGI. CDR3 amino acids: CASSYSKSGQFYEQYF. The DNA of the CDR3 is TGTGCCAGCAGTTACTCGAAGTCGGGACAGTTTTACGAGCAGTACTTC.

The chain employs TRBV3-1 (or the pseudogene TRBV3-2) and TRBJ2-7; TRBD2 agrees at 13 bases. Germline values: CDR1 LGHDT, CDR2 YNNKEL (reference sequence). The CDR3 spans 15 residues. With V trimmed by 2 bases and J by 4 bases, 2 bases remained unmatched. The CDR3 nucleotides are TGTGCCAGCAGCCAAACTAGCGGGAGGGCTTACGAGCAGTACTTC. It is translated as CASSQTSGRAYEQYF.

As regards this clone: A junction end diverges from the germline sequence, so it may reflect a read error. This chain connects TRBV7-8 to TRBJ2-1, with 12 bases aligning to TRBD2. The CDR3 extends over 14 amino acids. CDR1 is SGHVS and CDR2 is FQNEAQ in the germline V gene. The CDR3 nucleotides are TGTGCCAGCAGCCTAGCGGGAGGGCGCAATGAGCAGTTCTTC. It is translated as CASSLAGGRNEQFF. The variable domain in full, with the rest retrieved from reference TRBV7-8 and TRBJ2-1, is GAGVSQSPRYKVAKRGQDVALRCDPISGHVSLFWYQQALGQGPEFLTYFQNEAQLDKSGLPSDRFFAERPEGSVSTLKIQRTQQEDSAVYLCASSLAGGRNEQFFGPGTRLTVL.

This sequence joins TRBV19 and TRBJ2-7; 13 nucleotides align to TRBD2. Trimming removed 8 bases from V and 6 bases from J; junction bases left unmatched: 10. This CDR3 is 15 amino acids long. Germline values: CDR1 LNHDA, CDR2 SQIVND (reference sequence). The CDR3 bases are TGTGCCAGTTGCGAAACCGGGACTAGCGGGACCGAGCAGTACTTC. The encoded protein is CASCETGTSGTEQYF.

The rearrangement uses TRBV28 and TRBJ2-7; 7 bases line up with TRBD1. The CDR3 loop spans 12 amino acids. Per germline, CDR1 MDHEN and CDR2 SYDVKM. With 4 bases clipped from V and 8 bases from J, the junction kept 5 bases outside the gene matches. The CDR3: CASSSSTGKQYF. For the CDR3, the DNA is TGTGCCAGCAGTTCATCGACAGGGAAGCAGTACTTC.

The J gene is TRBJ2-3, the V gene TRBV28; 8 positions agree with TRBD2. Per the germline V gene, CDR1 is MDHEN and CDR2 is SYDVKM. The CDR3 contains 14 residues. The ends lost 7 bases at V and 4 bases at J; junction bases unmatched: 7. CDR3 region: CASTGSGVSDTQYF. CDR3 DNA sequence: TGTGCCAGCACCGGTAGCGGGGTCTCAGATACGCAGTATTTT.

V and J are TRBV2 and TRBJ2-7; 8 positions match TRBD1. Germline CDR1 reads SNHLY; CDR2 reads FYNNEI. V shed 7 bases and J 6 bases; nucleotides not matched to a gene: 8. The CDR3 sequence is 13 residues long. The CDR3 nucleotides are TGTGCCAGCAATGGGCAGGGGGCTGGCGAGCAGTACTTC. Translation gives CASNGQGAGEQYF.

Turning to this clone: The sample carries other DNA sequences with the same CDR3. The genes are TRBV30 and TRBJ1-3; D gene ambiguous. Germline V gene sequence: CDR1 GTSNPN, CDR2 SVGIG (reference sequence). Trimming cost V 0 bases and J 4 bases, with 4 bases left between them. This CDR3 region has 12 residues. CDR3 sequence reads: CAWSVQGNTIYF. CDR3 sequence (DNA): TGTGCCTGGAGTGTCCAAGGAAACACCATATATTTT.

This clone was counted between two and nine times. The chain joins TRBV4-3 to TRBJ2-3; weak D call: TRBD2 (5 bases). The CDR3 runs to 14 residues. Trimming stripped 0 bases from V and 4 bases from J, with 8 bases between. Germline V gene data show CDR1 as LGHNA and CDR2 as YSLEER. DNA of the CDR3: TGCGCCAGCAGCCAAGATCCCGGGGCAGATACGCAGTATTTT. It encodes CASSQDPGADTQYF.

The chain links TRBV18 to TRBJ2-3; 7 nucleotides line up with TRBD2. Germline V gene sequence: CDR1 KGHSH, CDR2 LQKENI. The CDR3 is 13 residues long. J lost 7 bases, V lost 0 bases, and 1 base had no gene match. The CDR3 DNA follows: TGTGCCAGCTCACCACCGGGGACTAATACGCAGTATTTT. Translating it yields CASSPPGTNTQYF.

The gene calls are TRBV19 and TRBJ2-2; 7 positions agree with TRBD2. This CDR3 spans 14 amino acids. Germline-derived CDR1 and CDR2 are LNHDA and SQIVND (reference sequence). V shed 9 bases, J shed 3 bases, and the junction held 7 bases outside the gene matches. Here the CDR3 DNA reads TGTGCCAGCAACGCTGGGAGGGACACCGGGGAGCTGTTTTTT. This codes for CASNAGRDTGELFF.

The chain is built from TRBV4-2 and TRBJ1-1; TRBD1 might be the D (6 bases). V lost 0 bases, J lost 4 bases, and 9 bases lay in between. This CDR3 region has 14 residues. The V gene's germline CDR1 is LGHNA and CDR2 YNFKEQ. For the CDR3, the DNA is TGTGCCAGCAGCCAAGAGCCAGGGGCCACTGAAGCTTTCTTT. Translating it yields CASSQEPGATEAFF.

This chain joins TRBV4-3 and TRBJ2-1; 9 bases align to TRBD2. The germline CDR1 and CDR2 sequences are LGHNA and YSLEER. With 0 bases clipped from V and 12 bases from J, the junction kept 9 bases outside the gene matches. The CDR3 length is 15 residues. In DNA, the CDR3 is TGCGCCAGCAGCCAAGAACTAGCGGGCCGGGGAGGGCAGTTCTTC. This sequence encodes CASSQELAGRGGQFF.